This T cell receptor beta chain was captured in a study of blood T cell repertoires in COVID-19. This CDR3 contains 15 residues. Germline V gives CDR1 MNHEY, CDR2 SVGEGT. V was trimmed by 3 bases and J by 3 bases, leaving 15 bases between them. Profiled with immunoSEQ multiplex PCR; TCRdb holds only in-frame clones, not every one. The sample consists of approximately 250,000 clones, roughly nine tenths of them appearing once. This clone is a singleton in its sample. The chain employs TRBV6-2 or TRBV6-3 and TRBJ2-7; D might be TRBD2 (6 bases). This sequence was found in a man between 35 and 55 years old with active or convalescent COVID-19. Sequencing used peripheral blood. The CDR3 region has the DNA TGTGCCAGCAGTTATTCGATCCAGCGGGTCTACGAGCAGTACTTC. Translation gives CASSYSIQRVYEQYF.